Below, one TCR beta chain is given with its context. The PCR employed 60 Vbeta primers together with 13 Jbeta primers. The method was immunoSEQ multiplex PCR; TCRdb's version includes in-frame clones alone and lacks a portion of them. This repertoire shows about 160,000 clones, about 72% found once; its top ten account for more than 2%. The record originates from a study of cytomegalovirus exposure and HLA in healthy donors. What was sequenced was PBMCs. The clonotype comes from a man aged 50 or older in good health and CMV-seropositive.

CDR3 sequence reads: CASSPTTGSKQETQYF. In DNA, the CDR3 is TGTGCCAGCAGCCCCACGACAGGGTCTAAGCAAGAGACCCAGTACTTC. The genes are TRBV7-2 and TRBJ2-5, with TRBD1 identical over 7 bases. J gave up 2 bases and V 5 bases, and 11 bases lay outside the gene matches. From germline, CDR1 is SGHTA and CDR2 FQGNSA. This CDR3 is built from 16 residues.